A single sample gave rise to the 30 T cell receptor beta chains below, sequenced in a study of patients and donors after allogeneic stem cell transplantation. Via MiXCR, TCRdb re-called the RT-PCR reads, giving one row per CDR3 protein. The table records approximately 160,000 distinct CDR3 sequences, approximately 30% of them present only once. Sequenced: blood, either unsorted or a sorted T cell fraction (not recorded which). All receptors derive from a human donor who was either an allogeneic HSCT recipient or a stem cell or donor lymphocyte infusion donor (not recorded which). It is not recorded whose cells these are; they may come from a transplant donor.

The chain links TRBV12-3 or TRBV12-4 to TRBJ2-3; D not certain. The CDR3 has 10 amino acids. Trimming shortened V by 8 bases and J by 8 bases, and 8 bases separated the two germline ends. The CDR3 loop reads CASGRGTQYF. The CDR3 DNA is TGTGCCAGCGGTCGAGGTACGCAGTATTTT.

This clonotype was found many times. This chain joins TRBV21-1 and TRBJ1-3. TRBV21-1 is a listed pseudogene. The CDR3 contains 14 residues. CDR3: CASRKVGNGHTIYF. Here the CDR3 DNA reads TGTGCCAGCAGGAAAGTAGGGAATGGCCACACCATATATTTT.

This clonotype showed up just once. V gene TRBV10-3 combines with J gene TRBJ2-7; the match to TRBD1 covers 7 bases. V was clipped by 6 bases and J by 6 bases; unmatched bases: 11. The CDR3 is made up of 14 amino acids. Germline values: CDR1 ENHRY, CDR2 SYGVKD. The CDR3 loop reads CAIRSGAGGGEQYF. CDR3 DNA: TGTGCCATCAGGTCCGGGGCAGGGGGTGGCGAGCAGTACTTC.

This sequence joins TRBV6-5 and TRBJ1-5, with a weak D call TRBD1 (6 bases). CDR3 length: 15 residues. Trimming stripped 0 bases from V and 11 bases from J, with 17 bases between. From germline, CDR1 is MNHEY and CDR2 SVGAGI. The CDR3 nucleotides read TGTGCCAGCAGTTACTCGGGACATCCTCTATCAGCCCAGCATTTT. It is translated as CASSYSGHPLSAQHF.

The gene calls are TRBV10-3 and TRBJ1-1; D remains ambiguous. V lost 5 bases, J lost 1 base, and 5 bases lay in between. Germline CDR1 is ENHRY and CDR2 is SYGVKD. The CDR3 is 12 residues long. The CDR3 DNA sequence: TGTGCCATCAGTCGGGGGAACACTGAAGCTTTCTTT. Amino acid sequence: CAISRGNTEAFF.

Here the CDR3 DNA reads TGTGCCAGCAGTTCGATACAGCGTATTGATAATTCACCCCTCCACTTT. Protein: CASSSIQRIDNSPLHF. The gene calls are TRBV28 and TRBJ1-6, with unresolved D. CDR1 and CDR2 from the germline V gene are MDHEN and SYDVKM. Trimming took off 4 bases at V and 5 bases at J, with 15 bases between the two ends. The CDR3 consists of 16 residues.

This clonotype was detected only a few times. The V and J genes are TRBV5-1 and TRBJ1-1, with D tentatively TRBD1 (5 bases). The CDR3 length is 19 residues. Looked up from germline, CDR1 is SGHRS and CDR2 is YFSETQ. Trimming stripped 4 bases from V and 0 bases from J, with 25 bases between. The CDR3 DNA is TGCGCCAGCAGCAAACAGGACCTCTGGGTCCTAAACATGAACACTGAAGCTTTCTTT. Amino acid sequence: CASSKQDLWVLNMNTEAFF. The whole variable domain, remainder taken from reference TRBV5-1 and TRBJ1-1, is KAGVTQTPRYLIKTRGQQVTLSCSPISGHRSVSWYQQTPGQGLQFLFEYFSETQRNKGNFPGRFSGRQFSNSRSEMNVSTLELGDSALYLCASSKQDLWVLNMNTEAFFGQGTRLTVV.

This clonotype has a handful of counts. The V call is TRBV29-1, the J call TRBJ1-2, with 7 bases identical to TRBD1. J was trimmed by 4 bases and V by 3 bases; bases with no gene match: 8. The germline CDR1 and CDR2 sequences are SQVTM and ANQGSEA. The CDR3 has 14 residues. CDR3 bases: TGCAGCGTTGAGGACAGGACTTACCTCTATGGCTACACCTTC. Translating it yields CSVEDRTYLYGYTF.

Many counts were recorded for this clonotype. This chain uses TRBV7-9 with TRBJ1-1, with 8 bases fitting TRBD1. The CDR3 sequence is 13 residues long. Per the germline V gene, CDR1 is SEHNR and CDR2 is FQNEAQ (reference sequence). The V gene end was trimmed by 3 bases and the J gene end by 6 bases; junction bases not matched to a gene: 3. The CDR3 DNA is TGTGCCAGCAGCTTCACAGGGGGAGCTGAAGCTTTCTTT. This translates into CASSFTGGAEAFF.

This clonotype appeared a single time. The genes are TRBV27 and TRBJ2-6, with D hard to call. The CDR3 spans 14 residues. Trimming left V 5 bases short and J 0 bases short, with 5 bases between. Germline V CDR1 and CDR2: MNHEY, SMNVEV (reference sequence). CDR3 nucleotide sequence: TGTGCCAGCAGTGCCCTCTCTGGGGCCAACGTCCTGACTTTC. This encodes CASSALSGANVLTF. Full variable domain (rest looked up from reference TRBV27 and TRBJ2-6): EAQVTQNPRYLITVTGKKLTVTCSQNMNHEYMSWYRQDPGLGLRQIYYSMNVEVTDKGDVPEGYKVSRKEKRNFPLILESPSPNQTSLYFCASSALSGANVLTFGAGSRLTVL.

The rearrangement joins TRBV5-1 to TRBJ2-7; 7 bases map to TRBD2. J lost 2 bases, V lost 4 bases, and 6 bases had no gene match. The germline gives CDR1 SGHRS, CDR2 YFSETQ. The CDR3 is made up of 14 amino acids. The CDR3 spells CASSPATSTYEQYF. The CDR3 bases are TGCGCCAGCAGCCCCGCGACTAGCACCTACGAGCAGTACTTC.

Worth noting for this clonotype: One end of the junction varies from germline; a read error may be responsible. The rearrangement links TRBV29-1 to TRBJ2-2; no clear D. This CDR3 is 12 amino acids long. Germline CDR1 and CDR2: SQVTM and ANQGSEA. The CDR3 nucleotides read TGCAGCGCCCGAAGGAACATCGGGGAGCTGTTTTTT. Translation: CSARRNIGELFF.

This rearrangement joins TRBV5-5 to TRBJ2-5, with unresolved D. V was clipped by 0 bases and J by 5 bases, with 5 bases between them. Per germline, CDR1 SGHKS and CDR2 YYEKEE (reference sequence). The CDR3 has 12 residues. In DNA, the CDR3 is TGTGCCAGCAGCTTGGATGCGGAGACCCAGTACTTC. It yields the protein CASSLDAETQYF.

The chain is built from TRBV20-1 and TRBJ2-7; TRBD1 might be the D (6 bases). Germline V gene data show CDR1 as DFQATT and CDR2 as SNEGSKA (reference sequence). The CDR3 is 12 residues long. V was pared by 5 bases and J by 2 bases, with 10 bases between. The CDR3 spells CSAPRQAYEQYF. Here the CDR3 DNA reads TGCAGTGCTCCCCGACAGGCCTACGAGCAGTACTTC.

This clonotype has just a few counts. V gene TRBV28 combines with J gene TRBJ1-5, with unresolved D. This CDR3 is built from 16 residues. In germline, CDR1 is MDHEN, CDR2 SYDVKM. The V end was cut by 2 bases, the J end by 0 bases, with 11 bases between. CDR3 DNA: TGTGCCAGCAGTTTAGCAGGAACTTATAGCAATCAGCCCCAGCATTTT. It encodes CASSLAGTYSNQPQHF.

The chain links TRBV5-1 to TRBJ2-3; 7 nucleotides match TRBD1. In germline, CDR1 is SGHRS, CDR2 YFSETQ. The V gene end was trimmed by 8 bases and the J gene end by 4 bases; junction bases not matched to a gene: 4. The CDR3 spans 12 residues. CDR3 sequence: CASRQGSDTQYF. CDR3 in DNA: TGCGCCAGTAGACAGGGTTCAGATACGCAGTATTTT.

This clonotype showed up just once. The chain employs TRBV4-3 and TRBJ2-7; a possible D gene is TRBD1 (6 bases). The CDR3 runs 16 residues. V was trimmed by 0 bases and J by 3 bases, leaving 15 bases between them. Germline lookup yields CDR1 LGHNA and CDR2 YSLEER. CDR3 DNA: TGCGCCAGCAGCCAAGATCGGGTGACAGGCATCTACGAGCAGTACTTC. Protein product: CASSQDRVTGIYEQYF.

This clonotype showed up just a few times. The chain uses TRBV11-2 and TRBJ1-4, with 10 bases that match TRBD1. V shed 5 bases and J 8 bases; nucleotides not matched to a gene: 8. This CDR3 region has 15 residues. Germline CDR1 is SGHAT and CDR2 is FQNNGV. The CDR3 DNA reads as TGTGCCAGCAGCCATCCGGGACAGGGGAGAGAAAAACTGTTTTTT. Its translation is CASSHPGQGREKLFF.

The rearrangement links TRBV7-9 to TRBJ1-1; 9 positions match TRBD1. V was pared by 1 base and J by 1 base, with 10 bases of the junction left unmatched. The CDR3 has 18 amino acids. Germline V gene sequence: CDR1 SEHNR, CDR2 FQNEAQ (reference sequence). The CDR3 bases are TGTGCCAGCAGCTTAGTTGGACAGGGGATAGGGTGGAACACTGAAGCTTTCTTT. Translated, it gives CASSLVGQGIGWNTEAFF.

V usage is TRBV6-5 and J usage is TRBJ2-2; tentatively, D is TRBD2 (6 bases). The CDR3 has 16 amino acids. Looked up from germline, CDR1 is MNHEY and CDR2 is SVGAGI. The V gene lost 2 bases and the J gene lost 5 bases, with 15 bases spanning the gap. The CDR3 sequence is CASSYDLWRGTGELFF. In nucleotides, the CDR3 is TGTGCCAGCAGTTACGATCTGTGGCGGGGAACCGGGGAGCTGTTTTTT.

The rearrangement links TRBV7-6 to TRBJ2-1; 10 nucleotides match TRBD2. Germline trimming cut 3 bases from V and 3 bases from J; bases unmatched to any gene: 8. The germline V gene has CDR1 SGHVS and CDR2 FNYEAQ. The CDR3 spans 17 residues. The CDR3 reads CASSLAPGLAIYNEQFF. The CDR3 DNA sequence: TGTGCCAGCAGCTTGGCCCCGGGACTAGCGATCTACAATGAGCAGTTCTTC.

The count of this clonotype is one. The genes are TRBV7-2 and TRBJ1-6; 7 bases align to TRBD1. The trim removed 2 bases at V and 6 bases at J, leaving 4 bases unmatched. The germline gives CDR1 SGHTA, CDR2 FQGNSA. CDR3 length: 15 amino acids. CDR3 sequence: CASSLKGAGNSPLHF. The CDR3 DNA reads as TGTGCCAGCAGCTTAAAGGGGGCGGGTAATTCACCCCTCCACTTT.

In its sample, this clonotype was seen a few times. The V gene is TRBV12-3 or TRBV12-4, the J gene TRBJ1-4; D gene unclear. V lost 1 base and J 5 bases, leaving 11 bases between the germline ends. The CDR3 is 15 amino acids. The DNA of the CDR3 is TGTGCCAGCAGTTTAGTCGGTCAGCTCAATGAAAAACTGTTTTTT. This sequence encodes CASSLVGQLNEKLFF.

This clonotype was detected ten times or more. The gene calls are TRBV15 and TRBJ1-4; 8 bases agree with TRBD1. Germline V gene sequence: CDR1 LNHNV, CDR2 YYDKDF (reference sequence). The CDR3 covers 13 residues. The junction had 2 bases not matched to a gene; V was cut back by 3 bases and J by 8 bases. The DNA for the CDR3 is TGTGCCACCAGCAGGGACAGGGAGGAAAAACTGTTTTTT. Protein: CATSRDREEKLFF.

This chain's CDR3 is CASSGGSFGIQYF. CDR3 bases: TGTGCCAGCAGTGGAGGGTCATTCGGCATTCAGTACTTC. The rearrangement uses TRBV2 and TRBJ2-4, with D possibly being TRBD2 (5 bases). The germline V gene encodes CDR1 SNHLY and CDR2 FYNNEI. The CDR3 totals 13 residues. With 4 bases removed from V and 9 bases from J, the gap between germline ends came to 13 bases.

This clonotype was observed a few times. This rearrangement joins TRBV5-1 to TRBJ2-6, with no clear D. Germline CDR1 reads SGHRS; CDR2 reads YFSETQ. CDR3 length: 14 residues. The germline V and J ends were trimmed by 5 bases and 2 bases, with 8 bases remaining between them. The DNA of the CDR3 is TGCGCCAGCAGTATCAATACTGGGGCCAACGTCCTGACTTTC. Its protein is CASSINTGANVLTF.

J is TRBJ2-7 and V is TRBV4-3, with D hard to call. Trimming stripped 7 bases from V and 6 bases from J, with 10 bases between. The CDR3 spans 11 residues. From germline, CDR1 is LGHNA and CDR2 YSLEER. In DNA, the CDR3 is TGCGCCAGCATCCGACCCGCCGAGCAGTACTTC. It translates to CASIRPAEQYF.

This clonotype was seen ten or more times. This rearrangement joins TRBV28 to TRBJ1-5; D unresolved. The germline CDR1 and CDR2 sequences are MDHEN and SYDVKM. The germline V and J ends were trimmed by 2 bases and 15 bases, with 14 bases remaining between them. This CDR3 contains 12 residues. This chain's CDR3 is CASSLGPRKRHF. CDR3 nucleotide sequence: TGTGCCAGCAGTTTAGGACCCAGAAAAAGGCATTTT.

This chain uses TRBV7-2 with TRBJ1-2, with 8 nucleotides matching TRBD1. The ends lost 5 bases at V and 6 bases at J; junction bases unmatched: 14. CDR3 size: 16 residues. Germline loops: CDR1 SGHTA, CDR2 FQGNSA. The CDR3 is CASSPQDWGRGHGYTF. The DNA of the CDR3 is TGTGCCAGCAGCCCCCAAGATTGGGGCAGGGGGCATGGCTACACCTTC.

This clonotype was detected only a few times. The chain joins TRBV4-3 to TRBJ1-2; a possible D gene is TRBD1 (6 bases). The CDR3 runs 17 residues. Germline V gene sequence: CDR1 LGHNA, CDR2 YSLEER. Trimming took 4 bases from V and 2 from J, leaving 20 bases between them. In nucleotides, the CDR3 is TGCGCCAGCAGCCTCCGGTGGGCAGGGGCGAGAAACTATGGCTACACCTTC. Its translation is CASSLRWAGARNYGYTF.